This note documents a single T cell receptor beta chain sequence. The antigen remains unidentified. Germline CDR1 reads ENHRY; CDR2 reads SYGVKD. J lost 4 bases, V lost 4 bases, and 7 bases had no gene match. The CDR3 is 15 amino acids. Researchers ran the PCR with 60 Vbeta and 13 Jbeta primers. Assay: immunoSEQ multiplex PCR; the TCRdb copy retains only in-frame clones and omits some. This sample carries about 93,000 clones, around 74% of them seen once, and the ten largest clones take roughly 2%. The sample comes from a study of cytomegalovirus exposure and HLA in healthy donors. Notes on the study in general: Later, an analysis found that common viral pathogens appeared to be linked with several of the most significant clusters. The study flagged about 150 TCR beta chains as cytomegalovirus-associated.

This chain connects TRBV10-3 to TRBJ2-7; TRBD1 matches at 10 bases. Input material: PBMCs. The receptor was isolated from a boy aged 5-17 years in good health and CMV-seronegative. CDR3 loop: CAISGEDRGMYEQYF. The CDR3 DNA follows: TGTGCCATCAGTGGCGAGGACAGGGGGATGTACGAGCAGTACTTC.